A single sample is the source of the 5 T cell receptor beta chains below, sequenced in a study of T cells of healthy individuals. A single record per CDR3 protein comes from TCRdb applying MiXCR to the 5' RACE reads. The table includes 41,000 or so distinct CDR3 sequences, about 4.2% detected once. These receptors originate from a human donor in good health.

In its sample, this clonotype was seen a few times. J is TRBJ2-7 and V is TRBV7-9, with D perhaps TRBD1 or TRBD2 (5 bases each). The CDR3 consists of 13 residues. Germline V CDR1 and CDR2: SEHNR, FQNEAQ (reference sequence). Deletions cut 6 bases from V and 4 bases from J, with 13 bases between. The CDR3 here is CASSPGQIYEQYF. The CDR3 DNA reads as TGTGCCAGCAGTCCGGGGCAAATATACGAGCAGTACTTC.

The CDR3 DNA reads as TGTGCCAGCAGCCCTAGGGGTGGACAGATCACAGATACGCAGTATTTT. The encoded protein is CASSPRGGQITDTQYF. The V call is TRBV7-8, the J call TRBJ2-3; D possibly corresponds to TRBD1 (6 bases). Trimming shortened V by 5 bases and J by 2 bases, and 17 bases separated the two germline ends. The CDR3 length is 16 residues. Germline CDR1 reads SGHVS; CDR2 reads FQNEAQ.

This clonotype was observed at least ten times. CDR3 sequence: CASSQPGRMNTEAFF. The DNA of the CDR3 is TGTGCCAGCAGCCAGCCAGGAAGGATGAACACTGAAGCTTTCTTT. This chain connects TRBV14 to TRBJ1-1; D is unresolved. The CDR3 has 15 amino acids. The ends were cut back, 3 bases at V and 0 bases at J, with 11 bases in the middle. Germline loops: CDR1 SGHDN, CDR2 FVKESK.

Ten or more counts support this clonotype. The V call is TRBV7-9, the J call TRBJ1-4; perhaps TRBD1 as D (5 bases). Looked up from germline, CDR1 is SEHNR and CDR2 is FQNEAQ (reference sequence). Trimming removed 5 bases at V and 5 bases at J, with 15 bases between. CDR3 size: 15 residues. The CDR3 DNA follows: TGTGCCAGCAGCCCGCCTCTCGGGGCGAATGAAAAACTGTTTTTT. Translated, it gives CASSPPLGANEKLFF.

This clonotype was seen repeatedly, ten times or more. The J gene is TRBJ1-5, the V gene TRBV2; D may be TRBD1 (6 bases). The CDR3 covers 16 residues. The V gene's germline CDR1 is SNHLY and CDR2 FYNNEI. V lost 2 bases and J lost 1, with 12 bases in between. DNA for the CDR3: TGTGCCAGCAGTGAAACGGTAGGGGGGAGCAATCAGCCCCAGCATTTT. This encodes CASSETVGGSNQPQHF.